This is a list of T cell receptor beta chains from one sample in a study of CD8+CD57+ T cells in acquired aplastic anemia. In TCRdb, the reads were re-called with MiXCR into one record per CDR3 protein. The sample consists of over 250,000 distinct CDR3 sequences, 56% of them appearing once. The sample taken for sequencing was sorted CD4+, CD8+, or CD8+CD57+ T cells (not recorded which) from PBMCs. These receptor sequences come from a human donor with aplastic anemia. Both conserved end residues are part of each CDR3. A D gene is named only where the DNA matches it firmly. A row's size may be missing; if present it is once, few, many or a size class.

TRBD2,NA,TRBV20-1,TRBJ2-7,TGCAGTGCTATACGGGGCAGCGGGACCTACGAGCAGTACTTC,CSAIRGSGTYEQYF
TRBD1,NA,TRBV5-5,TRBJ2-7,TGTGCCAGCAGCCCTAGGGACAGGGGGTCCTACGAGCAGTACTTC,CASSPRDRGSYEQYF
NA,NA,TRBV10-3,TRBJ1-1,TGTGCCATCCGCCCGGGACGCCTATCTCCGGGTACTGAAGCTTTCTTT,CAIRPGRLSPGTEAFF
NA,NA,TRBV20-1,TRBJ2-5,TGCAGTGCAAAAAGGGGGGCTGAAGGGACCCAGTACTTC,CSAKRGAEGTQYF
NA,many,TRBV5-1,TRBJ2-1,TGCGCCAGCAGCGCCGACAGGGAGGATGGTGAGCAGTTCTTC,CASSADREDGEQFF
TRBD2,many,TRBV6-1,TRBJ2-7,TGTGCCAGCAGTGGTGAACCGGGACTAGCGGGGGGGAGCTCCTACGAGCAGTACTTC,CASSGEPGLAGGSSYEQYF
TRBD2,many,TRBV10-2,TRBJ2-7,TGCGCCAGCAAAGGGGACCCAGCGGGGGGGCGCTACGAGCAGTACTTC,CASKGDPAGGRYEQYF
NA,NA,TRBV20-1,TRBJ1-2,TGCAGTGCTAGGTGGGGGCGGACCACAATCGGTAGCTACACCTTC,CSARWGRTTIGSYTF
TRBD2,once,TRBV7-9,TRBJ2-5,TGTGCCAGCGGGATGCGACTAGCGGGGGCTTTGACGACCCAGTACTTC,CASGMRLAGALTTQYF
TRBD2,few,TRBV29-1,TRBJ2-3,TGCAGCAGTGAGGCGGGAGGGACAGATACGCAGTATTTT,CSSEAGGTDTQYF
NA,NA,TRBV6-6,TRBJ2-7,TGTGCCTTGAGACCCGGAGCTGGCTCCTACGAGCAGTACTTC,CALRPGAGSYEQYF
TRBD1,many,TRBV25-1,TRBJ2-2,TGTGCCAGCAGTGCCGTGGGACAGGGGAACACCGGGGAGCTGTTTTTT,CASSAVGQGNTGELFF
NA,NA,TRBV7-3,TRBJ2-7,TGTGCCAGCAGCTACGCCGGGGGCGGGGTACCGAGAGAGCAGTACTTC,CASSYAGGGVPREQYF
TRBD1,NA,TRBV7-4,TRBJ1-1,TGTGCCAGCAGCTTAACAGGGGGCTCCCTTGAAGCTTTCTTT,CASSLTGGSLEAFF
NA,NA,TRBV3-1,TRBJ2-3,TGTGCCAGCAGCCTTGAGGACGGACTTACGCAGTATTTT,CASSLEDGLTQYF
TRBD1,NA,TRBV5-4,TRBJ2-1,TGTGCCAGCAGCGCACCGGACAGGGGTAATGAGCAGTTCTTC,CASSAPDRGNEQFF
NA,once,TRBV11-3,TRBJ2-7,TGTGCCAGCAGTTCCTCCGGAACAGACCCCGAGCAGTACTTC,CASSSSGTDPEQYF
NA,few,TRBV9,TRBJ2-7,TGTGCCAGCAGCGTAGGGGCAGGCCAGGCCTACGAGCAGTACTTC,CASSVGAGQAYEQYF
NA,few,TRBV18,TRBJ1-2,TGTGCCAGCTCACCACTGGAGGCCTTATCTAACTATGGCTACACCTTC,CASSPLEALSNYGYTF
TRBD1,many,TRBV20-1,TRBJ1-2,TGCAGTGCTACAGGGGGAACGGGCTATGGCTACACCTTC,CSATGGTGYGYTF